Given below is one T cell receptor beta chain in context. Germline-derived CDR1 and CDR2 are LGHNT and FRNRAP. The CDR3 has 15 residues. The V end lost 5 bases, the J end lost 5 bases, and 18 bases lay between the germline ends. Profiling relied on immunoSEQ multiplex PCR, and the TCRdb table lists in-frame clones only, not all of them. The table includes around 180,000 clones, 90% to 95% detected once. This sample stems from a study of control samples from healthy donors and cancer patients. The chain recombines TRBV12-5 with TRBJ1-1, with D possibly TRBD1 on 5 matching bases. This TCR was sampled from a woman under 30 in good health. Material for sequencing was blood. CDR3 protein: CASGQRTPPGTEAFF. The DNA for the CDR3 is TGTGCTAGTGGTCAGCGGACACCCCCTGGGACTGAAGCTTTCTTT.